A selection of T cell receptor beta chains follows, all from one sample in a study of T cell changes during pregnancy in multiple sclerosis. This table comes from immunoSEQ multiplex PCR, and its TCRdb copy is limited to in-frame clones, with some not included. The sample lists roughly 86,000 clones; around 94% were seen once. The material was peripheral blood, obtained in the first trimester of pregnancy. Receptors originate from a female donor with multiple sclerosis, enrolled in a pregnancy study. The CDR3 runs from the conserved cysteine through the conserved F or W. D genes are given only for firm matches.

>TRBJ1-5|NA|TRBV28
CASSLPDGKNQPQHF
>TRBJ1-4|NA|TRBV7-2
CASSLAGTNEKLFF
>TRBJ1-5|NA|TRBV19
CATGGVQPQHF
>TRBJ2-2|TRBD1|TRBV5-4
CASSRQGAGELFF
>TRBJ2-7|NA|TRBV13
CASSLGAGLGGYEQYF
>TRBJ2-2|NA|TRBV7-2
CASSLVFPPTGELFF
>TRBJ2-7|NA|TRBV15
CATSRGLLSYEQYF
>TRBJ2-7|TRBD1|TRBV5-6
CASSVGTDLYEQYF
>TRBJ2-1|TRBD2|TRBV27
CASSSFGWWGLEGTNEQFF
>TRBJ1-4|NA|TRBV7-2
CASSLDGGAREKLFF
>TRBJ2-7|NA|TRBV5-4
CASSPPGSYEQYF
>TRBJ2-7|TRBD1|TRBV7-8
CASSVGTGAYEQYF
>TRBJ2-7|TRBD1|TRBV27
CASWGLQGQGPYEQYF
>TRBJ2-1|NA|TRBV5-8
CASSFTGTSINEQFF
>TRBJ2-1|NA|TRBV7-9
CASSLALANEPFF
>TRBJ2-1|NA|TRBV15
CATSRVDSRAFF
>TRBJ2-7|TRBD2|TRBV4-2
CASSFQGLAGVEQYF
>TRBJ2-7|NA|TRBV5-4
CASSLTGNEQYF
>TRBJ2-7|TRBD1|TRBV6-6
CASSLDRAYEQYF
>TRBJ1-5|NA|TRBV27
CASRRGGDQPQHF
>TRBJ2-5|NA|TRBV7-9
CASSSTVRAQETQYF
>TRBJ1-1|NA|TRBV6-5
CASSFGLMNTEAFF
>TRBJ1-5|TRBD1|TRBV5-8
CASRQGSNQPQHF
>TRBJ2-1|NA|TRBV6-6
CASWARTASYNEQFF
>TRBJ2-3|NA|TRBV11-2
CASSRNRETDTQYF
>TRBJ2-1|TRBD1|TRBV5-1
CASSLVGGQGSNEQFF
>TRBJ2-7|TRBD2|TRBV19
CASSRQKTSGRGHEQYF
>TRBJ1-2|NA|TRBV2
CASSEALRGYWNGYTF